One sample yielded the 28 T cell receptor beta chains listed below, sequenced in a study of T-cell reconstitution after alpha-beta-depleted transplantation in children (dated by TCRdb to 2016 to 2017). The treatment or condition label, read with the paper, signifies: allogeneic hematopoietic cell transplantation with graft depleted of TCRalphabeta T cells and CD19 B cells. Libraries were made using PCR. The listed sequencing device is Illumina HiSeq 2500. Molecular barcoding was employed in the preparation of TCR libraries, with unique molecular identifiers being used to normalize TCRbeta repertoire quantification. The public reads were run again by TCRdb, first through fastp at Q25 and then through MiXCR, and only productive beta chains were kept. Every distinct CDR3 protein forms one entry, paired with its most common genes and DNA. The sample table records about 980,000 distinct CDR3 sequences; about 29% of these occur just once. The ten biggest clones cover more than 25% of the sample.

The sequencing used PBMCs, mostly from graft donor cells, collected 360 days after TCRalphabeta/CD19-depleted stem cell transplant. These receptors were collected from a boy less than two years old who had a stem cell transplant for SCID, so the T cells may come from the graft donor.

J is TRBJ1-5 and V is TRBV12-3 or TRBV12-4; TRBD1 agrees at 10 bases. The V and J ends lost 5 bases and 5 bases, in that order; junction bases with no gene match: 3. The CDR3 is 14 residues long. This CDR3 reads CASSTGTGDQPQHF. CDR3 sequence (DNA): TGTGCCAGCAGTACCGGGACAGGGGATCAGCCCCAGCATTTT.

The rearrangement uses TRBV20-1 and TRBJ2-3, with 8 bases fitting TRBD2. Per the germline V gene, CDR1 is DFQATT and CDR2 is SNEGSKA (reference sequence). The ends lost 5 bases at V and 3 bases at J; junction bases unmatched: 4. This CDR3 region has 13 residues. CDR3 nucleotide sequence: TGCAGTGCTGGCGGACTAGCAACAGATACGCAGTATTTT. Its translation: CSAGGLATDTQYF.

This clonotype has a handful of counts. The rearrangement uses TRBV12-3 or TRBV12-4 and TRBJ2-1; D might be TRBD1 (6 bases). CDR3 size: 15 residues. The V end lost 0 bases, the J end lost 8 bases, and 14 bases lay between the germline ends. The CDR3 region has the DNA TGTGCCAGCAGTTTAGCGCGGACAGAACACGATGAGCAGTTCTTC. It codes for CASSLARTEHDEQFF.

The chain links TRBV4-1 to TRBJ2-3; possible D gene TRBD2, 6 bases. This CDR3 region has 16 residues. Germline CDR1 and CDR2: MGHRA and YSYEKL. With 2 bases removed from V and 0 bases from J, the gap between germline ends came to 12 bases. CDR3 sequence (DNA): TGCGCCAGCAGCCAAAATTTGGGGACTAGCACAGATACGCAGTATTTT. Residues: CASSQNLGTSTDTQYF.

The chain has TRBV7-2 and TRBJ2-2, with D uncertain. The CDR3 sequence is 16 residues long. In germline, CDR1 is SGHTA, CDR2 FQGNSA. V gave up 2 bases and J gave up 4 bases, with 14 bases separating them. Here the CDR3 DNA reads TGTGCCAGCAGCTTACGTACACGAAGGTTCACCGGGGAGCTGTTTTTT. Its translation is CASSLRTRRFTGELFF.

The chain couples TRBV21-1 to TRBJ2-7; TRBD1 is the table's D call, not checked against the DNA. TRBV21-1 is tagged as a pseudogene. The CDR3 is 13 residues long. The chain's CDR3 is CASTGGQSAEQYF. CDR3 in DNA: TGTGCCAGCACCGGGGGGCAATCCGCCGAGCAGTACTTC.

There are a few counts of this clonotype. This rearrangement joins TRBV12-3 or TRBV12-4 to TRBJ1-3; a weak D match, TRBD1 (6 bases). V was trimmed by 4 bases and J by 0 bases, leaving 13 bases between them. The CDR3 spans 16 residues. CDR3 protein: CASSWTAVSSGNTIYF. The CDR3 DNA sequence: TGTGCCAGCAGTTGGACAGCGGTTAGCTCTGGAAACACCATATATTTT.

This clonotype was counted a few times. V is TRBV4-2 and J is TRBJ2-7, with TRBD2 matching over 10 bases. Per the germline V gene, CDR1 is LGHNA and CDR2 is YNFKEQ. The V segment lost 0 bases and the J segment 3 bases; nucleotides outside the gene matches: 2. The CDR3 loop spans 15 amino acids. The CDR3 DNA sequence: TGTGCCAGCAGCCAAGAGACTAGCGGGTTCTACGAGCAGTACTTC. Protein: CASSQETSGFYEQYF.

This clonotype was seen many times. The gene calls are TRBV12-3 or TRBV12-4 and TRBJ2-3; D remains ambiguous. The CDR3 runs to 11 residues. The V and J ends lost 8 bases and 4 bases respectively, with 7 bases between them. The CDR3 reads CASRDADTQYF. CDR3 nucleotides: TGTGCCAGCCGCGACGCAGATACGCAGTATTTT.

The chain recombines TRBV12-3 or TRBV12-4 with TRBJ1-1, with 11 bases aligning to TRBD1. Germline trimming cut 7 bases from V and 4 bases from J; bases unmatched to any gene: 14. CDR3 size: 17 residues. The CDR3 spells CASTLEGTGGIGTEAFF. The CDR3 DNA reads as TGTGCCAGCACCCTTGAAGGGACAGGGGGTATAGGCACTGAAGCTTTCTTT.

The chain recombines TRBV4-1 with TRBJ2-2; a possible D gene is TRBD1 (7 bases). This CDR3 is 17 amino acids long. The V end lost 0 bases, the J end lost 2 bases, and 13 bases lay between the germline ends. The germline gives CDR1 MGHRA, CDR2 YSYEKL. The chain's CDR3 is CASSQERDRTNTGELFF. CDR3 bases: TGCGCCAGCAGCCAAGAGCGGGACAGAACTAACACCGGGGAGCTGTTTTTT.

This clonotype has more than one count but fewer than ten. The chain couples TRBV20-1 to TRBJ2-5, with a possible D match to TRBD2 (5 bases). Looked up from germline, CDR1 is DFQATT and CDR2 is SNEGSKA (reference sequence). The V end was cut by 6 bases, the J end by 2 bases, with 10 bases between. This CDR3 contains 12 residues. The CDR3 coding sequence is TGCAGTGCCCGAGGACTTCAAGAGACCCAGTACTTC. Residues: CSARGLQETQYF.

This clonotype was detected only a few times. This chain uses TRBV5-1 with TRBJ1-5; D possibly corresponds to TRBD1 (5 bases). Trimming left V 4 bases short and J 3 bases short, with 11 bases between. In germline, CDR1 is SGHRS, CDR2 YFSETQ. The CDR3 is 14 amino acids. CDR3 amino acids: CASSPDISNQPQHF. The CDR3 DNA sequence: TGCGCCAGCAGCCCGGACATTTCCAATCAGCCCCAGCATTTT. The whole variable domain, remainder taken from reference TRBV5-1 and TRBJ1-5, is KAGVTQTPRYLIKTRGQQVTLSCSPISGHRSVSWYQQTPGQGLQFLFEYFSETQRNKGNFPGRFSGRQFSNSRSEMNVSTLELGDSALYLCASSPDISNQPQHFGDGTRLSIL.

CDR3 coding DNA: TGTGCCAGCAGCCAAGATATGGGGGGCAATCAGCCCCAGCATTTT. Its protein is CASSQDMGGNQPQHF. The rearrangement links TRBV4-2 to TRBJ1-5; D possibly corresponds to TRBD1 (5 bases). The CDR3 totals 15 residues. Trimming cost V 0 bases and J 2 bases, with 8 bases left between them. Germline assignment: CDR1 LGHNA and CDR2 YNFKEQ.

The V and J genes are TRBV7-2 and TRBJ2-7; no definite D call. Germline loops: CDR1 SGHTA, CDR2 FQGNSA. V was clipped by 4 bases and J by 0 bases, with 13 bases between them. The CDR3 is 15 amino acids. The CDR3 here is CASSSDQWSSYEQYF. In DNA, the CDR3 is TGTGCCAGCAGCTCCGATCAATGGAGCTCCTACGAGCAGTACTTC.

The DNA of the CDR3 is TGTGCCAGCAGTGATCCCAAGGAGCAGTTCTTC. This encodes CASSDPKEQFF. V gene TRBV2 combines with J gene TRBJ2-1; D gene unclear. Per germline, CDR1 SNHLY and CDR2 FYNNEI. With 3 bases removed from V and 10 bases from J, the gap between germline ends came to 7 bases. This CDR3 is 11 amino acids long.

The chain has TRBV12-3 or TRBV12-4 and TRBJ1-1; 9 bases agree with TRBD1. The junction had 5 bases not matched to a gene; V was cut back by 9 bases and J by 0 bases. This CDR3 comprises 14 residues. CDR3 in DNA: TGTGCCAGAGGACAGGGGTTGGTGAACACTGAAGCTTTCTTT. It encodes CARGQGLVNTEAFF.

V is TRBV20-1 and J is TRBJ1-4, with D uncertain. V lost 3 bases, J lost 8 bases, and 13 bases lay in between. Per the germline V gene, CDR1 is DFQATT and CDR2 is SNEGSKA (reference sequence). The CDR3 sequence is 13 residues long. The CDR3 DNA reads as TGCAGTGCTAGTTTGGGTCCAAACGAAAAACTGTTTTTT. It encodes CSASLGPNEKLFF.

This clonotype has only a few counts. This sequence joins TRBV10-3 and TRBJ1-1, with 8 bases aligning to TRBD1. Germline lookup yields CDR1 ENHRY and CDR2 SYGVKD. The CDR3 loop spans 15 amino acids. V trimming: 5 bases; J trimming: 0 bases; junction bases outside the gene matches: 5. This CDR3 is CAISPTGVMNTEAFF. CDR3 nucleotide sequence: TGTGCCATCAGTCCGACAGGGGTCATGAACACTGAAGCTTTCTTT.

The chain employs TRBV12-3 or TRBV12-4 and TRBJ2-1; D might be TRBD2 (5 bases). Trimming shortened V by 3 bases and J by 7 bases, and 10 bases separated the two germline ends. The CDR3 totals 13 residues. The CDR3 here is CASSLVGRNEQFF. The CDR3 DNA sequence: TGTGCCAGCAGTTTGGTAGGGAGAAATGAGCAGTTCTTC.

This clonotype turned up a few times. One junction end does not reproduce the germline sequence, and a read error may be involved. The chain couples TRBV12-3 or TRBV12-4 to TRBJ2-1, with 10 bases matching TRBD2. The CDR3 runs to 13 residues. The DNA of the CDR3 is TGTGCCAGCAGGTTAGCGGGGGGCGACGAGCAGTTCTTC. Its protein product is CASRLAGGDEQFF.

DNA of the CDR3: TGCAGCGTTGAGGCTAGGAGGGGGAACACTGAAGCTTTCTTT. Translating gives CSVEARRGNTEAFF. The rearrangement joins TRBV29-1 to TRBJ1-1; D possibly corresponds to TRBD1 (5 bases). The CDR3 extends over 14 amino acids. Trimming stripped 3 bases from V and 1 base from J, with 12 bases between. Germline values: CDR1 SQVTM, CDR2 ANQGSEA.

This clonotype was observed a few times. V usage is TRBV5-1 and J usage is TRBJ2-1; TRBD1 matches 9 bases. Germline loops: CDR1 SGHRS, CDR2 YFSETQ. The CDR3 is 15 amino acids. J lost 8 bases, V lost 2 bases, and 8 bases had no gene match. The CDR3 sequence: CASSFRQGEDHEQFF. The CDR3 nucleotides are TGCGCCAGCAGCTTCCGACAGGGGGAGGACCATGAGCAGTTCTTC.

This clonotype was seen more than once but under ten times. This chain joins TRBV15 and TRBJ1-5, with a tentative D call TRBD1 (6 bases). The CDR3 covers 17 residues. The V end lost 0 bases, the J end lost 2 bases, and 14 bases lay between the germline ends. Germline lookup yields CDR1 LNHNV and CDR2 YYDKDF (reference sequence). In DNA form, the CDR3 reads TGTGCCACCAGCAGAGACGGGGGGGCTCAGGGCAATCAGCCCCAGCATTTT. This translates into CATSRDGGAQGNQPQHF. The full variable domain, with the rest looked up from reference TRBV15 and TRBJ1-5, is DAMVIQNPRYQVTQFGKPVTLSCSQTLNHNVMYWYQQKSSQAPKLLFHYYDKDFNNEADTPDNFQSRRPNTSFCFLDIRSPGLGDTAMYLCATSRDGGAQGNQPQHFGDGTRLSIL.

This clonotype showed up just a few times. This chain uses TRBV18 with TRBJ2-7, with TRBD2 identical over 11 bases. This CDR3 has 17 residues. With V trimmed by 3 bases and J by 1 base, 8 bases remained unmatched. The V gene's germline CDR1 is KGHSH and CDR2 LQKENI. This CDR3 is CASSPIRLAGWSYEQYF. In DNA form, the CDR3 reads TGTGCCAGCTCACCGATCAGACTAGCGGGGTGGTCCTACGAGCAGTACTTC.

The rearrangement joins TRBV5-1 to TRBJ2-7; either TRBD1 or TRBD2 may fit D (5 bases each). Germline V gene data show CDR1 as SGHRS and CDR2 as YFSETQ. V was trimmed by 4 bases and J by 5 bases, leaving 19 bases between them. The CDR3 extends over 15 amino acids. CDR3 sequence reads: CASSAWDPLLDEQYF. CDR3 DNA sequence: TGCGCCAGCAGCGCCTGGGACCCCCTCCTGGACGAGCAGTACTTC.

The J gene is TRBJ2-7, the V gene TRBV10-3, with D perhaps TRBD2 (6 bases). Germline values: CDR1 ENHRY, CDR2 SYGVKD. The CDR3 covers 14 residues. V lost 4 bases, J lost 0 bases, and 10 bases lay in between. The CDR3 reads CAISGLGGSYEQYF. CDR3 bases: TGTGCCATCAGTGGTCTGGGAGGCTCCTACGAGCAGTACTTC.

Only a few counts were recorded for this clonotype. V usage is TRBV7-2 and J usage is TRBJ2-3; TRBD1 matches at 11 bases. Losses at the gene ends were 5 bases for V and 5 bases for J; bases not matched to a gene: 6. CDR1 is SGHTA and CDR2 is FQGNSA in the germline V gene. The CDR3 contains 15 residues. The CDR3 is CASSAGTGGKDTQYF. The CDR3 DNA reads TGTGCCAGCAGCGCAGGGACAGGGGGTAAAGATACGCAGTATTTT.